The present TCR beta chain was sequenced within a study of T-cell memory formation after mild COVID-19. At the level of the study: Across donors, TCR clusters were largely donor specific. General study points: Some responding clones appeared in pre-infection memory, suggesting cross-reactive memory joined.

Each CDR3 protein gets one entry after TCRdb re-called the 5' RACE reads with MiXCR. Among approximately 500,000 distinct CDR3 sequences listed, around 25% were seen once. As concerns this clonotype: Antigen specificity is unknown. The junction does not match germline at one end; this may be a read error.

The CDR3 has 13 residues. Per the germline V gene, CDR1 is SGHTA and CDR2 is FQGNSA. Sequenced input: PBMCs or a T cell subset sorted from them (not recorded which). V usage is TRBV7-2 and J usage is TRBJ2-3; no definite D call. The sequence was obtained from an adult woman who had mild COVID-19 (a few samples of this study predate the infection). Cell type and time point are not known. The CDR3: CASSLSTPDKQYF. The DNA for the CDR3 is TGTGCCAGCAGCTTATCGACCCCAGATAAGCAGTATTTT.